This T cell receptor (beta chain) was documented in a study of response to subunit inactivated influenza vaccine. Trimming removed 5 bases from V and 8 bases from J, with 18 bases in between. The CDR3 is 14 amino acids. Regarding the study as a whole: Authors suggested each seasonal flu vaccination may recruit only limited numbers of new T cells.

This clonotype was counted at least ten times. Its antigen remains unidentified. MiXCR, applied by TCRdb to the RT-PCR reads, yields one record per CDR3 protein. This sample has about 800,000 distinct CDR3 sequences; 21% occur once, and the top ten carry 10%. The TCR originated in a man aged 45-65 years who received an inactivated influenza vaccine. The chain has TRBV12-3 or TRBV12-4 and TRBJ1-2; D possibly corresponds to TRBD1 (5 bases). This specimen consisted of PBMCs from blood, obtained roughly 5 days after vaccination. The CDR3 DNA reads TGTGCCAGCAGTACGGGACGGAGCTTTGTAGGCTACACCTTC. Translation gives CASSTGRSFVGYTF.